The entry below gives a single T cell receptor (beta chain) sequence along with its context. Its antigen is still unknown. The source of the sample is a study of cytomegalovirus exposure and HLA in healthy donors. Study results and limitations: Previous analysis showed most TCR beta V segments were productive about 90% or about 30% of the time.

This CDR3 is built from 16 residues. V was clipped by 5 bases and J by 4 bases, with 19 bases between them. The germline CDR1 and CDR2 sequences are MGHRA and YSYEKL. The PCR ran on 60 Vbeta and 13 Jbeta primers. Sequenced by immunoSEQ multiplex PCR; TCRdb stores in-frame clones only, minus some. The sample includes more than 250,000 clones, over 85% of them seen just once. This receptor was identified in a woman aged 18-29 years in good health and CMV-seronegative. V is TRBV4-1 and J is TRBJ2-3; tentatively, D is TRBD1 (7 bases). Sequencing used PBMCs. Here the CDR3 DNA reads TGCGCCAGCAGCTCTTCCCAGGGGGGTTTTCCAGATACGCAGTATTTT. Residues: CASSSSQGGFPDTQYF.